This record looks at one TCR beta chain sequence and its context. As processed by the authors: Estimated nucleated cell counts came from reference gene primer amplification. TCRdb's table, derived via immunoSEQ multiplex PCR, lists solely in-frame clones and lacks some. The DNA gave D and trimming, while V, J and clone size come from that table. The sample has around 150,000 clones, 70% to 90% seen once. This specimen belongs to a study of blood T cell repertoires in COVID-19. Whole-study context: Donors in the United States, Italy and Spain gave samples during acute or convalescent COVID-19. T cells, B-cell-depleted T cells, or PBMCs supplied cDNA or gDNA.

Unmatched junction bases numbered 3, after V lost 3 bases and J lost 3 bases. Germline V gene data show CDR1 as SGHRS and CDR2 as YFSETQ. This CDR3 comprises 15 residues. V gene TRBV5-1 combines with J gene TRBJ2-1, with 10 bases aligning to TRBD2. Sequencing used peripheral blood. The TCR sequence derives from a woman aged 50 to 60 with acute or convalescent COVID-19. This chain's CDR3 is CASSSSGGDYNEQFF. CDR3 DNA sequence: TGCGCCAGCAGCTCTAGCGGGGGAGACTACAATGAGCAGTTCTTC.